This TCR beta chain was sequenced for a study of blood T cell repertoires in COVID-19. From germline, CDR1 is MGHRA and CDR2 YSYEKL. The CDR3 sequence is 16 residues long. Germline trimming cut 0 bases from V and 2 bases from J; bases unmatched to any gene: 5. Sequencing was performed with immunoSEQ multiplex PCR; in TCRdb, only in-frame clones are kept and a portion is missing. The sample lists 360,000 or so clones, more than 75% occurring once. The sample taken for sequencing was PBMCs or T cells enriched from blood (not recorded which). This TCR was recovered from a woman in her 30s who had recovered from COVID-19. The chain combines TRBV4-1 with TRBJ2-3, with 7 bases lining up with TRBD2. Here the CDR3 DNA reads TGCGCCAGCAGCCAAGATGGGGGGGGAGCCACAGATACGCAGTATTTT. Residues: CASSQDGGGATDTQYF.